This TCR beta chain was recovered during a study of monozygotic twins with cystic fibrosis. Findings and caveats of the study: Monozygotic CF twins shared more identical nucleotide clonotypes than unrelated patients. Co-twins had the most similar V usage for 13 of 16 pairs, J for 8. Low clonality (median roughly 0.0087) suggested a mostly naive repertoire. Age, concordance and disease severity did not associate with shared CDR3 numbers.

On this clone itself: Antigen: not known.

The V and J ends lost 5 bases and 2 bases respectively, with 8 bases between them. The CDR3 is made up of 13 amino acids. Germline V gene lookup returns CDR1 PRHDT and CDR2 FYEKMQ (reference sequence). Sequencing was performed with immunoSEQ multiplex PCR; in TCRdb, only in-frame clones are kept and a portion is missing. The sample lists 25,000 to 30,000 clones; 70% to 90% were seen once. Sequencing was done on a sample of blood. The receptor was derived from a girl aged 2-10 years with cystic fibrosis. The rearrangement links TRBV13 to TRBJ2-3, with D unresolved. The CDR3 DNA sequence: TGTGCCAGCAGCCCCCAATCCACAGATACGCAGTATTTT. Residues: CASSPQSTDTQYF. Looking up the rest from reference TRBV13 and TRBJ2-3 gives the full variable domain: AAGVIQSPRHLIKEKRETATLKCYPIPRHDTVYWYQQGPGQDPQFLISFYEKMQSDKGSIPDRFSAQQFSDYHSELNMSSLELGDSALYFCASSPQSTDTQYFGPGTRLTVL.